This entry concerns a single TCR beta chain. The source of the sample is a study of T cells in Graves' hyperthyroidism and ophthalmopathy. TCR beta CDR3 regions were amplified from RNA transcripts. An initial round of RT-PCR targeting the TCR CDR3 relied on the HTBI primer set. In TCRdb, the multiplex PCR reads were re-called with MiXCR into one record per CDR3 protein. The sample gives nearly 600,000 distinct CDR3 sequences, approximately 13% of which show up once; roughly 6.2% is in the top ten. In germline, CDR1 is SEHNR, CDR2 FQNEAQ (reference sequence). The V gene lost 1 base and the J gene lost 6 bases, with 6 bases spanning the gap. The CDR3 has 12 residues.

This sequence originates from a woman in her twenties or thirties with Graves' hyperthyroidism that later progressed to Graves' ophthalmopathy. The sample was blood. This sequence joins TRBV7-9 and TRBJ1-1; D not certain. The CDR3 sequence: CASSLEQPEAFF. CDR3 nucleotide sequence: TGTGCCAGCAGCTTAGAGCAGCCTGAAGCTTTCTTT.